These 30 T cell receptor beta chains originate from one sample sequenced in a study of shared clonotypes between healthy human individuals. Clones were sequenced by immunoSEQ multiplex PCR, and TCRdb holds only the in-frame ones, with some missing. The sample holds 1 million to 1.3 million clones; 75% to 85% are singletons and the top ten take 0.55% to 0.7%. Sequencing used memory CD4+ T cells from PBMCs. Sample subset: CD45RA-negative fraction. The receptors come from a man between 18 and 29 years old in good health. Some clones in this sample may be carry-over from other donors' samples.

J is TRBJ2-3 and V is TRBV5-1; D gene unclear. V shed 1 base and J shed 1 base, with 10 bases lying between them. Germline loops: CDR1 SGHRS, CDR2 YFSETQ. CDR3 length: 15 amino acids. The DNA for the CDR3 is TGCGCCAGCAGCTTGTCTTCCAGACGCACAGATACGCAGTATTTT. Translated: CASSLSSRRTDTQYF. Complete variable domain (other parts from reference TRBV5-1 and TRBJ2-3): KAGVTQTPRYLIKTRGQQVTLSCSPISGHRSVSWYQQTPGQGLQFLFEYFSETQRNKGNFPGRFSGRQFSNSRSEMNVSTLELGDSALYLCASSLSSRRTDTQYFGPGTRLTVL.

The gene calls are TRBV27 and TRBJ2-7; D remains ambiguous. The V end was cut by 8 bases, the J end by 3 bases, with 11 bases between. The CDR3 is 12 amino acids. CDR1 is MNHEY and CDR2 is SMNVEV in the germline V gene (reference sequence). This CDR3 reads CASPWQCYEQYF. The CDR3 DNA is TGTGCCAGCCCTTGGCAGTGCTACGAGCAGTACTTC.

This chain links TRBV5-1 with TRBJ2-7, with TRBD1 as a possible D gene (8 bases). Germline assignment: CDR1 SGHRS and CDR2 YFSETQ. The CDR3 length is 14 residues. Trimming pared 6 bases from V and 6 bases from J, leaving 19 bases between. The CDR3 region is CASTLGGTGGEQYF. DNA of the CDR3: TGCGCCAGCACATTGGGGGGGACAGGCGGCGAGCAGTACTTC.

J is TRBJ2-5 and V is TRBV30, with TRBD2 matching 9 bases. This CDR3 comprises 13 residues. V was pared by 4 bases and J by 4 bases, with 4 bases of the junction left unmatched. The germline V gene encodes CDR1 GTSNPN and CDR2 SVGIG (reference sequence). The CDR3 DNA is TGTGCCTGGAATCCTAGCGGGATAGAGACCCAGTACTTC. It encodes CAWNPSGIETQYF.

The rearrangement links TRBV5-1 to TRBJ2-1; no firm D call. From germline, CDR1 is SGHRS and CDR2 YFSETQ. V was trimmed by 0 bases and J by 4 bases, leaving 8 bases between them. The CDR3 spans 14 residues. CDR3 DNA sequence: TGCGCCAGCAGCTTGGGCAGGACGTACAATGAGCAGTTCTTC. Residues: CASSLGRTYNEQFF.

The V and J genes are TRBV20-1 and TRBJ1-1; D uncertain. V gave up 1 base and J gave up 6 bases, with 3 bases separating them. The CDR3 loop spans 10 amino acids. Germline loops: CDR1 DFQATT, CDR2 SNEGSKA (reference sequence). The CDR3 region is CSARGPEAFF. In DNA form, the CDR3 reads TGCAGTGCTAGAGGACCTGAAGCTTTCTTT.

The chain carries TRBV5-6 and TRBJ2-7, with TRBD1 matching over 8 bases. The CDR3 totals 15 residues. V lost 4 bases, J lost 2 bases, and 8 bases stayed unmatched. The germline CDR1 and CDR2 sequences are SGHDT and YYEEEE. The CDR3 bases are TGTGCCAGCAGCCCCACCGGACAGGGCACCTACGAGCAGTACTTC. Translation gives CASSPTGQGTYEQYF.

The chain uses TRBV5-1 and TRBJ1-2, with a tentative D call TRBD1 (5 bases). The V gene's germline CDR1 is SGHRS and CDR2 YFSETQ. Trimming took off 1 base at V and 5 bases at J, with 21 bases between the two ends. The CDR3 extends over 17 amino acids. This CDR3 is CASSLTGFITKEYGYTF. CDR3 nucleotide sequence: TGCGCCAGCAGCTTGACAGGATTCATCACCAAAGAGTATGGCTACACCTTC.

This clone has only a few counts. This chain joins TRBV4-3 and TRBJ2-1; tentative D call: TRBD2 (6 bases). V shed 0 bases and J shed 2 bases, with 8 bases lying between them. CDR3 length equals 15 residues. The germline gives CDR1 LGHNA, CDR2 YSLEER. CDR3 nucleotide sequence: TGCGCCAGCAGCCAAGAACCGGGAGCCTACAATGAGCAGTTCTTC. Its translation: CASSQEPGAYNEQFF.

The CDR3 DNA follows: TGTGCCAGCAGCAACCCGGGACAGGGGGTCAATGAGCAGTTCTTC. Translating gives CASSNPGQGVNEQFF. The chain uses TRBV5-4 and TRBJ2-1; 11 bases map to TRBD1. J gave up 6 bases and V 4 bases, and 6 bases lay outside the gene matches. From germline, CDR1 is SGHNT and CDR2 YYREEE (reference sequence). The CDR3 loop spans 15 amino acids. The full variable domain, with the rest looked up from reference TRBV5-4 and TRBJ2-1, is ETGVTQSPTHLIKTRGQQVTLRCSSQSGHNTVSWYQQALGQGPQFIFQYYREEENGRGNFPPRFSGLQFPNYSSELNVNALELDDSALYLCASSNPGQGVNEQFFGPGTRLTVL.

This clone turned up a few times. The chain combines TRBV28 with TRBJ2-7, with TRBD1 matching over 7 bases. Germline V lookup: CDR1 MDHEN, CDR2 SYDVKM. With 7 bases clipped from V and 4 bases from J, the junction kept 22 bases outside the gene matches. This CDR3 has 18 amino acids. CDR3 sequence (DNA): TGTGCCAGCAAGGGGGCGTGGGGGAAAGCTCCCCCTCTATACGAGCAGTACTTC. Translated: CASKGAWGKAPPLYEQYF.

The chain carries TRBV12-5 and TRBJ1-2; D is ambiguous. The germline CDR1 and CDR2 sequences are LGHNT and FRNRAP. This CDR3 comprises 13 residues. The ends were cut back, 1 base at V and 3 bases at J, with 6 bases in the middle. CDR3 DNA: TGTGCTAGTGGTTTGGAAAGGGACTATGGCTACACCTTC. This codes for CASGLERDYGYTF.

The gene calls are TRBV28 and TRBJ1-2; possibly TRBD1 for D (6 bases). Germline V gives CDR1 MDHEN, CDR2 SYDVKM. Trimming removed 7 bases from V and 8 bases from J, with 14 bases in between. CDR3 length equals 12 residues. The CDR3 here is CASTLGGAGYTF. DNA for the CDR3: TGTGCCAGCACTCTTGGGGGGGCGGGCTACACCTTC.

This clone was observed many times. The chain employs TRBV5-4 and TRBJ2-3, with 14 bases fitting TRBD2. The CDR3 consists of 18 residues. After removal of 6 bases from V and 2 bases from J, the junction contained 11 bases not matched to a gene. CDR1 SGHNT and CDR2 YYREEE come from the germline V gene (reference sequence). This CDR3 reads CASNPGLAGDRLTDTQYF. The CDR3 DNA reads TGTGCCAGCAACCCGGGACTAGCGGGAGATAGGCTCACAGATACGCAGTATTTT.

The rearrangement joins TRBV11-3 to TRBJ2-7; possibly TRBD2 for D (5 bases). The V end lost 0 bases, the J end lost 6 bases, and 9 bases lay between the germline ends. This CDR3 contains 13 residues. Germline-derived CDR1 and CDR2 are SGHNT and YENEEA. The CDR3 nucleotides are TGTGCCAGCAGCTTAGATGGGAGCGGCGAGCAGTACTTC. Residues: CASSLDGSGEQYF.

J is TRBJ1-3 and V is TRBV30; D is uncertain. CDR3 length: 12 residues. V was cut by 0 bases and J by 7 bases, with 7 bases left in between. Per the germline V gene, CDR1 is GTSNPN and CDR2 is SVGIG (reference sequence). This CDR3 is CAWSVQPNTIYF. DNA for the CDR3: TGTGCCTGGAGTGTACAGCCCAACACCATATATTTT.

This rearrangement joins TRBV6-1 to TRBJ1-3, with no clear D. Germline CDR1 reads MNHNS; CDR2 reads SASEGT. V was shortened by 8 bases and J by 0 bases, with 8 bases between the two germline ends. This CDR3 has 13 amino acids. CDR3 residues: CASSVSSGNTIYF. CDR3 DNA sequence: TGTGCCAGCTCCGTCAGCTCTGGAAACACCATATATTTT.

In this sample, this clone turned up a few times. This rearrangement joins TRBV28 to TRBJ1-5, with D possibly matching TRBD1 (5 bases). The length of the CDR3 is 16 residues. Per the germline V gene, CDR1 is MDHEN and CDR2 is SYDVKM. The germline V and J ends were trimmed by 1 base and 0 bases, with 10 bases remaining between them. CDR3 residues: CASSLSRVDSNQPQHF. For the CDR3, the DNA is TGTGCCAGCAGTTTATCCAGGGTCGATAGCAATCAGCCCCAGCATTTT.

The genes are TRBV11-2 and TRBJ2-3; D unclear. The germline V gene has CDR1 SGHAT and CDR2 FQNNGV. The V end was cut by 8 bases, the J end by 1 base, with 10 bases between. The CDR3 is 13 amino acids. In DNA form, the CDR3 reads TGTGCCAGCTGCCTAGTGGGCACAGATACGCAGTATTTT. It yields the protein CASCLVGTDTQYF.

The rearrangement joins TRBV19 to TRBJ2-6; D might be TRBD2 (6 bases). This CDR3 region has 18 residues. Germline V gene data show CDR1 as LNHDA and CDR2 as SQIVND (reference sequence). Trimming removed 6 bases at V and 0 bases at J, with 18 bases between. The CDR3 spells CASRHLRGGVSGANVLTF. The DNA for the CDR3 is TGTGCCAGTAGACACCTTCGTGGCGGGGTCTCTGGGGCCAACGTCCTGACTTTC. The whole variable domain, remainder taken from reference TRBV19 and TRBJ2-6, is DGGITQSPKYLFRKEGQNVTLSCEQNLNHDAMYWYRQDPGQGLRLIYYSQIVNDFQKGDIAEGYSVSREKKESFPLTVTSAQKNPTAFYLCASRHLRGGVSGANVLTFGAGSRLTVL.

The rearrangement uses TRBV19 and TRBJ2-1, with 10 bases aligning to TRBD2. The CDR3 is 14 residues long. After removal of 4 bases from V and 8 bases from J, the junction contained 5 bases not matched to a gene. Germline lookup yields CDR1 LNHDA and CDR2 SQIVND (reference sequence). The CDR3 coding sequence is TGTGCCAGTAGTACGACTAGCGGGTACGATGAGCAGTTCTTC. This encodes CASSTTSGYDEQFF. The whole variable domain, remainder taken from reference TRBV19 and TRBJ2-1, is DGGITQSPKYLFRKEGQNVTLSCEQNLNHDAMYWYRQDPGQGLRLIYYSQIVNDFQKGDIAEGYSVSREKKESFPLTVTSAQKNPTAFYLCASSTTSGYDEQFFGPGTRLTVL.

Notes on this clone: A read error may explain this, as a much larger clone is one base away. This chain connects TRBV5-1 to TRBJ2-5; 10 bases match TRBD2. The J call is doubtful: the DNA matches TRBJ2-7 better. Germline CDR1 SGHRS, CDR2 YFSETQ. The CDR3 runs 14 residues. The CDR3 sequence: CASSLASGSHEQYF. CDR3 nucleotides: TGCGCCAGCAGCTTAGCTAGCGGGAGCCACGAGCAGTACTTC.

The chain combines TRBV30 with TRBJ2-5; D gene ambiguous. The V and J ends lost 0 bases and 5 bases respectively, with 10 bases between them. The CDR3 has 13 residues. Per germline, CDR1 GTSNPN and CDR2 SVGIG (reference sequence). The CDR3 is CAWSVPGRETQYF. CDR3 DNA: TGTGCCTGGAGTGTACCTGGCCGGGAGACCCAGTACTTC. The variable domain in full, completed from reference TRBV30 and TRBJ2-5, reads SQTIHQWPATLVQPVGSPLSLECTVEGTSNPNLYWYRQAAGRGLQLLFYSVGIGQISSEVPQNLSASRPQDRQFILSSKKLLLSDSGFYLCAWSVPGRETQYFGPGTRLLVL.

This clone is a singleton in its sample. This sequence joins TRBV5-1 and TRBJ2-3; 9 bases are shared with TRBD1. The CDR3 length is 12 residues. Looked up from germline, CDR1 is SGHRS and CDR2 is YFSETQ. With V trimmed by 4 bases and J by 10 bases, 4 bases remained unmatched. The CDR3 sequence is CASSDTGGAQYF. The CDR3 DNA reads TGCGCCAGCAGCGACACAGGGGGCGCGCAGTATTTT.

V usage is TRBV10-2 and J usage is TRBJ2-1; D is unresolved. This CDR3 is built from 16 residues. Looked up from germline, CDR1 is WSHSY and CDR2 is SAAADI. V gave up 5 bases and J gave up 3 bases, with 17 bases separating them. CDR3 nucleotide sequence: TGCGCCAGCAGTTACCATACAAGTAGGAGCTACAATGAGCAGTTCTTC. Protein product: CASSYHTSRSYNEQFF.

The chain joins TRBV4-2 to TRBJ2-3; TRBD1 or TRBD2 may be the D gene (5 bases each). The CDR3 is 17 amino acids. Germline V gives CDR1 LGHNA, CDR2 YNFKEQ. V shed 4 bases and J shed 1 base, with 18 bases lying between them. CDR3: CASSRLARGRGTDTQYF. The CDR3 DNA reads as TGTGCCAGCAGCCGCCTAGCACGGGGACGTGGCACAGATACGCAGTATTTT.

The CDR3 bases are TGTGCCAGCAGTCCGGGACAGGGGACAGGTGGCTACACCTTC. Protein product: CASSPGQGTGGYTF. This chain links TRBV28 with TRBJ1-2, with 10 nucleotides matching TRBD1. The germline CDR1 and CDR2 sequences are MDHEN and SYDVKM. This CDR3 is 14 amino acids long. V trimming: 5 bases; J trimming: 7 bases; junction bases outside the gene matches: 7.

This clone showed up just once. A junction end diverges from the germline sequence, so it may reflect a read error. The chain joins TRBV7-2 to TRBJ2-5, with D possibly being TRBD1 or TRBD2 (5 bases each). The CDR3 has 15 amino acids. Germline V gene lookup returns CDR1 SGHTA and CDR2 FQGNSA. CDR3 amino acids: CASSLQPGDQIISNF. DNA for the CDR3: TGTGCCAGCAGCCTACAACCCGGGGACCAGATTATATCGAACTTC.

V and J are TRBV6-5 and TRBJ2-7; D call uncertain. The V end was cut by 8 bases, the J end by 5 bases, with 4 bases between. Germline CDR1 is MNHEY and CDR2 is SVGAGI. The CDR3 runs 9 residues. CDR3 bases: TGTGCCAGCCTGCACGAGCAGTACTTC. It specifies CASLHEQYF.

About this clone itself: This may stem from a read error, because a much larger clone lies one nucleotide away. This specimen includes other DNA sequences encoding the same CDR3. The chain carries TRBV5-4 and TRBJ2-1; TRBD2 matches at 14 bases. Germline V gene data show CDR1 as SGHNT and CDR2 as YYREEE (reference sequence). CDR3 size: 15 residues. J gave up 7 bases and V 5 bases, and 5 bases lay outside the gene matches. The CDR3 region has the DNA TGTGCCAGCAGTCCCGGACTAGCGGGAGGAAATGAGCAGTTCTTC. It specifies CASSPGLAGGNEQFF.